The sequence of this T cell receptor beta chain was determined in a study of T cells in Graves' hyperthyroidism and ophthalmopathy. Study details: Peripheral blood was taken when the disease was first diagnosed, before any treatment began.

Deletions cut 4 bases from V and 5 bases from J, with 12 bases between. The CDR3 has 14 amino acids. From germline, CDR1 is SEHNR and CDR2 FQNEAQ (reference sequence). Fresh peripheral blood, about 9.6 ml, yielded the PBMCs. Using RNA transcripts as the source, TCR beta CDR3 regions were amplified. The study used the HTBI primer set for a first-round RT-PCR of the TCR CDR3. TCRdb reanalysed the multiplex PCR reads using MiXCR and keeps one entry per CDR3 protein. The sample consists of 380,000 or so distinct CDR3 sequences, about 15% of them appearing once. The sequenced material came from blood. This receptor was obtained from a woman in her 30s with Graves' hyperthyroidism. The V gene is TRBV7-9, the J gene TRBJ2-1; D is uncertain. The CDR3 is CASSSTSVHNEQFF. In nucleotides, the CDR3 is TGTGCCAGCAGCTCCACCTCAGTTCACAATGAGCAGTTCTTC. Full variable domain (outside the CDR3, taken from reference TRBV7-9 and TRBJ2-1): DTGVSQNPRHKITKRGQNVTFRCDPISEHNRLYWYRQTLGQGPEFLTYFQNEAQLEKSRLLSDRFSAERPKGSFSTLEIQRTEQGDSAMYLCASSSTSVHNEQFFGPGTRLTVL.